Following are 11 T cell receptor beta chains from one sample sequenced in a study of blood T cells in healthy people across ages. Using a J-beta primer mix together with a sample-barcoded 5' primer, a second PCR was run for roughly 7 to 11 cycles. TCRdb reanalysed the 5' RACE reads using MiXCR and keeps one entry per CDR3 protein. There are roughly 1,700,000 distinct CDR3 sequences in the sample; 28% occur only once, and less than 9.5% lies in the top ten. The material sequenced was blood. These receptors originate from a woman in her 30s in good health.

The genes are TRBV20-1 and TRBJ1-3; tentatively, D is TRBD1 (5 bases). The germline CDR1 and CDR2 sequences are DFQATT and SNEGSKA (reference sequence). V was pared by 0 bases and J by 0 bases, with 9 bases between. The CDR3 sequence is 15 residues long. The CDR3 DNA follows: TGCAGTGCTAGAGATGGACAAAACTCTGGAAACACCATATATTTT. Translating it yields CSARDGQNSGNTIYF.

This clonotype has at least ten counts. The V call is TRBV12-3 or TRBV12-4, the J call TRBJ2-2; a possible D gene is TRBD1 (6 bases). Trimming stripped 8 bases from V and 0 bases from J, with 10 bases between. This CDR3 has 14 residues. CDR3 nucleotides: TGTGCCAGCCGCAGGGGCTCGAACACCGGGGAGCTGTTTTTT. It encodes CASRRGSNTGELFF.

This clonotype has just a few counts. The CDR3: CASSLELAGSGNTIYF. In DNA, the CDR3 is TGCGCCAGCAGCTTGGAGTTGGCAGGGTCTGGAAACACCATATATTTT. J is TRBJ1-3 and V is TRBV5-1; tentative D call: TRBD1 (5 bases). The V gene lost 0 bases and the J gene lost 1 base, with 11 bases spanning the gap. Per the germline V gene, CDR1 is SGHRS and CDR2 is YFSETQ. The CDR3 consists of 16 residues.

The chain recombines TRBV20-1 with TRBJ2-1, with 7 bases fitting TRBD2. The CDR3 totals 14 residues. The junction had 7 bases not matched to a gene; V was cut back by 6 bases and J by 2 bases. Germline V gene sequence: CDR1 DFQATT, CDR2 SNEGSKA (reference sequence). The CDR3 protein is CSATTGLAYNEQFF. The CDR3 DNA sequence: TGCAGTGCCACCACCGGACTAGCCTACAATGAGCAGTTCTTC.

This clonotype has just one count. V gene TRBV6-1 combines with J gene TRBJ1-6; 7 bases fit TRBD1. CDR1 MNHNS and CDR2 SASEGT come from the germline V gene. This CDR3 is built from 16 residues. V trimming: 7 bases; J trimming: 5 bases; junction bases outside the gene matches: 11. CDR3 bases: TGTGCCAGCACCGAGGGGGACAGAGCCAATAATTCACCCCTCCACTTT. Its translation is CASTEGDRANNSPLHF.

This clonotype was seen more than once but under ten times. The chain joins TRBV5-1 to TRBJ2-3, with 7 positions matching TRBD2. V lost 1 base, J lost 3 bases, and 5 bases stayed unmatched. The germline gives CDR1 SGHRS, CDR2 YFSETQ. CDR3 length equals 15 residues. The DNA for the CDR3 is TGCGCCAGCAGCTTGCCCGGACTAGTGACAGATACGCAGTATTTT. As protein: CASSLPGLVTDTQYF.

The rearrangement uses TRBV24-1 and TRBJ2-1, with D unresolved. The DNA matches TRBJ2-7 better at its end, which makes the J call doubtful. The V gene's germline CDR1 is KGHDR and CDR2 SFDVKD. The CDR3 is made up of 15 amino acids. CDR3 nucleotide sequence: TGTGCCACCAGTGACGGGCTTAGCTCCTACAATGAGCAGTACTTC. Translation: CATSDGLSSYNEQYF.

A word on this clonotype: The junction and the germline gene differ at one end; a read error may be behind it. The chain carries TRBV7-2 and TRBJ2-5; 10 positions match TRBD2. Matching the DNA end better, TRBJ2-7 makes the J call doubtful. Germline assignment: CDR1 SGHTA and CDR2 FQGNSA. The CDR3 is 15 residues long. CDR3 in DNA: TGTGCCGGCAGCTTACAGCGGGGGGGCTTATACGAGCAGTACTTC. As protein: CAGSLQRGGLYEQYF.

This clonotype was counted once. This rearrangement joins TRBV5-1 to TRBJ2-2, with 10 positions matching TRBD2. CDR1 and CDR2 from the germline V gene are SGHRS and YFSETQ. CDR3 length equals 19 residues. J gave up 4 bases and V 4 bases, and 16 bases lay outside the gene matches. The CDR3 loop reads CASSKDDAGTSVSTGELFF. CDR3 bases: TGCGCCAGCAGCAAGGACGACGCCGGGACTAGCGTATCCACCGGGGAGCTGTTTTTT.

This clonotype was counted many times. The chain combines TRBV5-5 with TRBJ2-7, with TRBD2 as a possible D gene (6 bases). V lost 4 bases and J lost 8, with 22 bases in between. The CDR3 sequence is 15 residues long. CDR1 and CDR2 (germline): SGHKS, YYEKEE (reference sequence). The CDR3 here is CASSIPGTGGEKQYF. DNA for the CDR3: TGTGCCAGCAGCATTCCCGGGACTGGCGGAGAAAAGCAGTACTTC.

The chain recombines TRBV7-6 with TRBJ1-2, with a possible D match to TRBD1 (6 bases). With 1 base removed from V and 10 bases from J, the gap between germline ends came to 13 bases. The CDR3 length is 13 residues. CDR1 SGHVS and CDR2 FNYEAQ come from the germline V gene. Here the CDR3 reads CASSLVMGADYTF. The CDR3 DNA reads as TGTGCCAGCAGCTTAGTGATGGGGGCTGACTACACCTTC. The entire variable domain, with the rest obtained from reference TRBV7-6 and TRBJ1-2, is as follows: GAGVSQSPRYKVTKRGQDVALRCDPISGHVSLYWYRQALGQGPEFLTYFNYEAQQDKSGLPNDRFSAERPEGSISTLTIQRTEQRDSAMYRCASSLVMGADYTFGSGTRLTVV.